One sample yielded the 7 T cell receptor beta chains listed below, sequenced in a study of beta chain features in type 1 diabetes. No antigen is known for these receptors. The authors reverse transcribed all of the isolated RNA, so sequencing captured expressed TCRB transcripts. Using immunoSEQ multiplex PCR, the repertoire was profiled, and TCRdb retains in-frame clones only, with some absent. The data show a few hundred thousand clones, 20% seen once. Study findings and constraints: In all four CD4+ subsets, TCRB CDR3 length was significantly, moderately reduced in type 1 diabetes.

Sample: naive CD4+ T cells from blood. The receptors here all came from a woman in her 40s with type 1 diabetes.

As to this clone: Other DNA sequences in this specimen translate into the identical CDR3. CDR3 protein: CSARTDMNTEAFF. CDR3 sequence (DNA): TGCAGCGCCAGGACAGACATGAACACTGAAGCTTTCTTT. The gene calls are TRBV29-1 and TRBJ1-1; the D gene is possibly TRBD1 (6 bases). V lost 7 bases, J lost 0 bases, and 12 bases lay in between. The CDR3 has 13 amino acids. CDR1 SQVTM and CDR2 ANQGSEA come from the germline V gene.

This sequence joins TRBV30 and TRBJ2-1; 12 bases map to TRBD2. The CDR3 loop spans 13 amino acids. Trimming removed 7 bases from V and 8 bases from J; junction bases left unmatched: 6. Per germline, CDR1 GTSNPN and CDR2 SVGIG (reference sequence). The CDR3 region is CASTSGRGDEQFF. DNA for the CDR3: TGTGCCTCGACTAGCGGGAGAGGGGATGAGCAGTTCTTC.

This clone was picked up a small number of times. The chain links TRBV30 to TRBJ1-1; TRBD1 matches 8 bases. Germline V lookup: CDR1 GTSNPN, CDR2 SVGIG (reference sequence). CDR3 length: 15 amino acids. V dropped 0 bases and J dropped 4; count of bases not matched to a gene: 7. As DNA, the CDR3 is TGTGCCTGGAGTGTACAGGGGGGCGGAGGCACTGAAGCTTTCTTT. Amino acids: CAWSVQGGGGTEAFF.

This clone was counted only a few times. This chain connects TRBV30 to TRBJ2-2; 7 bases are shared with TRBD1. The germline gives CDR1 GTSNPN, CDR2 SVGIG (reference sequence). V gave up 1 base and J gave up 5 bases; unmatched junction bases: 1. The CDR3 covers 13 residues. The DNA of the CDR3 is TGTGCCTGGAGTGAACAGGGGACCGGGGAGCTGTTTTTT. Protein sequence: CAWSEQGTGELFF.

The table lists this clone with a few counts. V gene TRBV30 combines with J gene TRBJ2-7, with a tentative D call TRBD2 (5 bases). CDR3 length equals 11 residues. Germline V gives CDR1 GTSNPN, CDR2 SVGIG (reference sequence). Trimming removed 0 bases at V and 7 bases at J, with 7 bases between. In DNA form, the CDR3 reads TGTGCCTGGAGTGTACTAGGTGAGCAGTACTTC. Translating it yields CAWSVLGEQYF.

This chain uses TRBV6-6 with TRBJ1-6; 7 bases fit TRBD1. J lost 9 bases, V lost 5 bases, and 13 bases had no gene match. This CDR3 has 16 amino acids. Per germline, CDR1 MNHNY and CDR2 SVGAGI (reference sequence). CDR3 sequence: CASSPEGTAWGSPLHF. In DNA, the CDR3 is TGTGCCAGCAGTCCCGAAGGGACAGCATGGGGTTCACCCCTCCACTTT.

This clone was detected a few times. This sequence joins TRBV29-1 and TRBJ2-1; D may be TRBD1 (6 bases). The germline V gene encodes CDR1 SQVTM and CDR2 ANQGSEA. The CDR3 covers 17 residues. V was cut by 2 bases and J by 7 bases, with 24 bases left in between. The CDR3 here is CSVELSGELTPLNEQFF. The CDR3 region has the DNA TGCAGCGTTGAATTATCAGGGGAGCTTACCCCCTTGAATGAGCAGTTCTTC.